The 13 T cell receptor beta chains given below trace back to one sample, sequenced in a study of blood T cell repertoires in COVID-19. TCRdb's copy holds only in-frame clones and misses some; the assay was immunoSEQ multiplex PCR. Of approximately 60,000 clones listed, 82% are singletons. Sequenced input: peripheral blood. Receptors originate from a woman older than 75 with acute or convalescent COVID-19.

This rearrangement joins TRBV7-9 to TRBJ2-1, with D perhaps TRBD2 (5 bases). V shed 4 bases and J shed 0 bases, with 13 bases lying between them. This CDR3 region has 16 residues. Germline loops: CDR1 SEHNR, CDR2 FQNEAQ (reference sequence). The CDR3 here is CASSSGLLRSYNEQFF. In DNA form, the CDR3 reads TGTGCCAGCAGCTCGGGGTTGCTTCGCTCCTACAATGAGCAGTTCTTC.

This sequence joins TRBV19 and TRBJ2-7, with TRBD1 matching over 7 bases. Germline CDR1 LNHDA, CDR2 SQIVND (reference sequence). Unmatched junction bases numbered 4, after V lost 2 bases and J lost 3 bases. The CDR3 has 14 amino acids. The CDR3 sequence is CASSIPGDSYEQYF. The CDR3 nucleotides read TGTGCCAGTAGTATACCAGGGGACAGCTACGAGCAGTACTTC.

The chain recombines TRBV18 with TRBJ1-1; D possibly corresponds to TRBD1 (5 bases). The CDR3 runs 17 residues. Trimming stripped 0 bases from V and 1 base from J, with 15 bases between. The germline gives CDR1 KGHSH, CDR2 LQKENI. The CDR3 loop reads CASSPPRRGTENTEAFF. As DNA, the CDR3 is TGTGCCAGCTCACCACCAAGGCGGGGGACGGAGAACACTGAAGCTTTCTTT.

The chain has TRBV28 and TRBJ1-1; tentative D call: TRBD1 (6 bases). Between the trimmed V and J ends, which lost 2 bases and 4 bases, there was a span of 14 bases. The CDR3 extends over 15 amino acids. Germline-derived CDR1 and CDR2 are MDHEN and SYDVKM. The CDR3 region has the DNA TGTGCCAGCAGTTTACTCGGGGGGCTGGGCACTGAAGCTTTCTTT. Translated: CASSLLGGLGTEAFF.

V and J are TRBV24-1 and TRBJ1-1, with TRBD1 identical over 7 bases. From germline, CDR1 is KGHDR and CDR2 SFDVKD. This CDR3 comprises 12 residues. V was clipped by 7 bases and J by 9 bases; unmatched bases: 7. The CDR3 spells CATSHRTGQAFF. The CDR3 DNA reads TGTGCCACCAGCCATCGGACAGGTCAAGCTTTCTTT.

The chain recombines TRBV4-2 with TRBJ2-3; TRBD2 aligns across 7 bases. After removal of 1 base from V and 1 base from J, the junction contained 8 bases not matched to a gene. This CDR3 region has 17 residues. The germline CDR1 and CDR2 sequences are LGHNA and YNFKEQ. The CDR3 loop reads CASSQVRGGRGTDTQYF. The CDR3 DNA is TGTGCCAGCAGCCAAGTGCGGGGAGGGCGGGGCACAGATACGCAGTATTTT.

This clone was recorded a few times. The chain uses TRBV2 and TRBJ1-1; D is unclear. The CDR3 totals 14 residues. The germline V gene encodes CDR1 SNHLY and CDR2 FYNNEI. V lost 7 bases and J lost 4, with 16 bases in between. The CDR3 DNA reads TGTGCCAGCAACGGCCCGAAAAGCGGCACTGAAGCTTTCTTT. It is translated as CASNGPKSGTEAFF.

The chain joins TRBV11-2 to TRBJ2-1; TRBD1 aligns across 7 bases. Unmatched junction bases numbered 10, after V lost 5 bases and J lost 9 bases. The germline V gene encodes CDR1 SGHAT and CDR2 FQNNGV. The CDR3 is made up of 14 amino acids. CDR3 sequence (DNA): TGTGCCAGCAGCGGGGCCGACAGGGCTGGTGAGCAGTTCTTC. It codes for CASSGADRAGEQFF.

This sequence joins TRBV7-9 and TRBJ1-4; D not resolved. V was shortened by 5 bases and J by 7 bases, with 20 bases between the two germline ends. The germline V gene has CDR1 SEHNR and CDR2 FQNEAQ (reference sequence). The CDR3 loop spans 16 amino acids. The CDR3 is CASSASGRAFGEKLFF. The CDR3 DNA sequence: TGTGCCAGCAGCGCCTCGGGTAGAGCCTTTGGTGAAAAACTGTTTTTT. The full variable domain, rest sourced from reference TRBV7-9 and TRBJ1-4, is DTGVSQNPRHKITKRGQNVTFRCDPISEHNRLYWYRQTLGQGPEFLTYFQNEAQLEKSRLLSDRFSAERPKGSFSTLEIQRTEQGDSAMYLCASSASGRAFGEKLFFGSGTQLSVL.

V usage is TRBV19 and J usage is TRBJ2-7, with TRBD1 matching 9 bases. The germline V gene has CDR1 LNHDA and CDR2 SQIVND (reference sequence). The CDR3 is 15 residues long. With V trimmed by 2 bases and J by 5 bases, 7 bases remained unmatched. CDR3 loop: CASSIPQGAINEQYF. The CDR3 region has the DNA TGTGCCAGTAGTATACCACAGGGGGCAATCAACGAGCAGTACTTC.

This clone has only one observation. The genes are TRBV6-5 and TRBJ2-2; 10 positions agree with TRBD2. CDR3 length: 15 amino acids. The V gene's germline CDR1 is MNHEY and CDR2 SVGAGI. V lost 2 bases to trimming and J lost 4 bases; unmatched junction nucleotides: 1. The CDR3 nucleotides are TGTGCCAGCAGTTACCCTAGCGGGGGCACCGGGGAGCTGTTTTTT. It codes for CASSYPSGGTGELFF.

V and J are TRBV5-1 and TRBJ2-4; TRBD2 matches 16 bases. The CDR3 consists of 18 residues. The V gene's germline CDR1 is SGHRS and CDR2 YFSETQ. The V gene end was trimmed by 4 bases and the J gene end by 2 bases; junction bases not matched to a gene: 6. The CDR3 loop is CASSPGTSGRVTKNIQYF. DNA of the CDR3: TGCGCCAGCAGCCCCGGGACTAGCGGGAGGGTGACCAAAAACATTCAGTACTTC.

The chain uses TRBV3-1 (or the pseudogene TRBV3-2) and TRBJ1-3; no reliable D call. Trimming cost V 1 base and J 4 bases, with 11 bases left between them. The CDR3 extends over 15 amino acids. Germline V gene lookup returns CDR1 LGHDT and CDR2 YNNKEL (reference sequence). The CDR3 DNA sequence: TGTGCCAGCAGCCAAGGAGGACTTCCCGGAAACACCATATATTTT. Translating gives CASSQGGLPGNTIYF.